Described below is a single TCR beta chain sequence and its context. This sample was included in a study of T-cell reconstitution after alpha-beta-depleted transplantation in children. Researchers prepared the TCRbeta library using unique molecular identifiers, the study reports. MiXCR was run by TCRdb on the PCR reads, yielding one entry per CDR3 protein. The table shows about 270,000 distinct CDR3 sequences, with more than 8% occurring only once. Per germline, CDR1 MNHNS and CDR2 SASEGT. CDR3 length: 16 amino acids. Between the trimmed V and J ends, which lost 0 bases and 0 bases, there was a span of 8 bases.

This chain joins TRBV6-1 and TRBJ1-4; no firm D call. The clonotype was recovered from a human donor who donated a stem cell graft to a child with SCID. The sequencing here drew on PBMCs from the stem cell graft donor, taken from the stem cell graft. In DNA, the CDR3 is TGTGCCAGCAGTGAAGCGGGGAAAGCAACTAATGAAAAACTGTTTTTT. Translated, it gives CASSEAGKATNEKLFF.